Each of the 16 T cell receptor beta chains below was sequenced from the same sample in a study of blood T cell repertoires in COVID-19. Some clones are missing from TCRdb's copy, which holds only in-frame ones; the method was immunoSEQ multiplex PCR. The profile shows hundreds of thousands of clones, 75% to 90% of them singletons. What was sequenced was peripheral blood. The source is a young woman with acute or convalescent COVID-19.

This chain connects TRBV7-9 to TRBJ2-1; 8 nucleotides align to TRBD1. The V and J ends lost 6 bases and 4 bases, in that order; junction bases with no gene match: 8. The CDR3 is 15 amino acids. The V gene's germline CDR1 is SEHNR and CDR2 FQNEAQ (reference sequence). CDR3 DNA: TGTGCCAGCAGTCCCGGGACAGGCGGATACAATGAGCAGTTCTTC. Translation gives CASSPGTGGYNEQFF. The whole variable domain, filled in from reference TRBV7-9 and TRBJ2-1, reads DTGVSQNPRHKITKRGQNVTFRCDPISEHNRLYWYRQTLGQGPEFLTYFQNEAQLEKSRLLSDRFSAERPKGSFSTLEIQRTEQGDSAMYLCASSPGTGGYNEQFFGPGTRLTVL.

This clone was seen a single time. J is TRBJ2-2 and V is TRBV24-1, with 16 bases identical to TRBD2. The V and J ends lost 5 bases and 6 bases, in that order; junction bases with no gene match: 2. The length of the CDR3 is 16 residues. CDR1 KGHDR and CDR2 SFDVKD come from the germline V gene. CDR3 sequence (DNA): TGTGCCACCAGTGGGGGACTAGCGGGAGGGGCCGGGGAGCTGTTTTTT. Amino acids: CATSGGLAGGAGELFF.

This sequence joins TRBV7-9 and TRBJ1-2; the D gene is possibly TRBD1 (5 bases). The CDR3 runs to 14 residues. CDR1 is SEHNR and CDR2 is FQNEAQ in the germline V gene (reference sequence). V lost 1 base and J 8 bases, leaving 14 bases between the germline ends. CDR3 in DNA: TGTGCCAGCAGCTTAGGGCAGGGTATTGACGGCTACACCTTC. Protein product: CASSLGQGIDGYTF. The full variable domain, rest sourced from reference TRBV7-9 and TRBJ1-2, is DTGVSQNPRHKITKRGQNVTFRCDPISEHNRLYWYRQTLGQGPEFLTYFQNEAQLEKSRLLSDRFSAERPKGSFSTLEIQRTEQGDSAMYLCASSLGQGIDGYTFGSGTRLTVV.

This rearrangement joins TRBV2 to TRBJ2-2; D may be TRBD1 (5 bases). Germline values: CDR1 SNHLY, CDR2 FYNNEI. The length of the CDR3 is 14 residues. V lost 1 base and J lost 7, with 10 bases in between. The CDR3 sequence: CASSEGGAGGELFF. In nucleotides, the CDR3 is TGTGCCAGCAGTGAAGGTGGGGCAGGCGGGGAGCTGTTTTTT.

The CDR3 bases are TGCGCCAGCAGTGAGTCGGGGCAGCTCCACATGAACACTGAAGCTTTCTTT. It specifies CASSESGQLHMNTEAFF. The rearrangement links TRBV10-2 to TRBJ1-1; D perhaps matches TRBD1 (5 bases). Germline-derived CDR1 and CDR2 are WSHSY and SAAADI. The length of the CDR3 is 17 residues. Trimming cost V 0 bases and J 0 bases, with 14 bases left between them.

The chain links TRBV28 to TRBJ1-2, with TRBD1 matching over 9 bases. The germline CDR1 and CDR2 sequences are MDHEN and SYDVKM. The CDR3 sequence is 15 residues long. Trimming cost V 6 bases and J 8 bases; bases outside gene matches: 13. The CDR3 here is CASSAPGQGVGGYTF. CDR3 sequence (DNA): TGTGCCAGCAGCGCACCGGGACAGGGTGTTGGGGGCTACACCTTC.

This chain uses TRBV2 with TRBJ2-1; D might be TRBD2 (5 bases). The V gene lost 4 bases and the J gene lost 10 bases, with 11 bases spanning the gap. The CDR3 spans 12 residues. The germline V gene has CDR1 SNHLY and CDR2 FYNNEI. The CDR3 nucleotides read TGTGCCAGCAGTGGGGAGCGGAGGGAGCAGTTCTTC. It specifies CASSGERREQFF.

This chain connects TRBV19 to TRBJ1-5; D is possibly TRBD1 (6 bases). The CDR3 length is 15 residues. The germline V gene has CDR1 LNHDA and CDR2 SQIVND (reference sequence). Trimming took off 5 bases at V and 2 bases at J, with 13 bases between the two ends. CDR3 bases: TGTGCCAGTAGTGAAACAGGGTCAGGCAATCAGCCCCAGCATTTT. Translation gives CASSETGSGNQPQHF.

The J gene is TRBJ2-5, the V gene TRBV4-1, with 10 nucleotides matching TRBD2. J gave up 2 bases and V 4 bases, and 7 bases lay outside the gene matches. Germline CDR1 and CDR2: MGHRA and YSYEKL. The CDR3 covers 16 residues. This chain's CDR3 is CASSRGTSEDQETQYF. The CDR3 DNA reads TGCGCCAGCAGCCGCGGGACTAGCGAGGATCAAGAGACCCAGTACTTC.

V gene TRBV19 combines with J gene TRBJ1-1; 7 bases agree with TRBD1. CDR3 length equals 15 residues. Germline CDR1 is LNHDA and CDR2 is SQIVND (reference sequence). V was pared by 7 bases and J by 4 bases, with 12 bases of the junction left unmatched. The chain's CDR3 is CASTLETGLGTEAFF. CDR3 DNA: TGTGCCAGTACCCTTGAGACAGGGTTGGGCACTGAAGCTTTCTTT.

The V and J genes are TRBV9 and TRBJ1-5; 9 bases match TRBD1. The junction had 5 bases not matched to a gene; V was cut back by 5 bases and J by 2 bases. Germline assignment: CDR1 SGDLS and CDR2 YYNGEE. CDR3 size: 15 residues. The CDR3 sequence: CASSPGQGGNQPQHF. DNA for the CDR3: TGTGCCAGCAGTCCGGGACAGGGAGGCAATCAGCCCCAGCATTTT.

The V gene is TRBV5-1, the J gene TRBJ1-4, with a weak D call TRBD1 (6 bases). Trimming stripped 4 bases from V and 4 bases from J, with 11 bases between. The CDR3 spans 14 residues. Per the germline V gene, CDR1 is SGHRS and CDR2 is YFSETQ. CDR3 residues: CASSHGQHNEKLFF. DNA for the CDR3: TGCGCCAGCAGCCATGGACAGCATAATGAAAAACTGTTTTTT.

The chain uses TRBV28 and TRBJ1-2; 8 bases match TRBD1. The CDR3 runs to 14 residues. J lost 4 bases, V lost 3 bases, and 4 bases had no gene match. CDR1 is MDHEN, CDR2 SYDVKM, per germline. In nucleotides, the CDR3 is TGTGCCAGCAGTTTTGGGACAGGACCCTATGGCTACACCTTC. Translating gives CASSFGTGPYGYTF.

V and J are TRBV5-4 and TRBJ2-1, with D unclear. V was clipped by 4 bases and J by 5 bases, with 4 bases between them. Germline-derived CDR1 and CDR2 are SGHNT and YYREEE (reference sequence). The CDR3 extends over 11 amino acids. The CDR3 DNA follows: TGTGCCAGCAGCCTAGACAATGAGCAGTTCTTC. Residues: CASSLDNEQFF.

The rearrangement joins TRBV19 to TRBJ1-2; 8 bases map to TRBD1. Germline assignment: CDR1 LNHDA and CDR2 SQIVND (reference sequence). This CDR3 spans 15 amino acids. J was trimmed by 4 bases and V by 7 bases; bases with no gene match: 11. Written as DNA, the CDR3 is TGTGCCAGTATCCAAGTAGACAGGGGACCCTATGGCTACACCTTC. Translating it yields CASIQVDRGPYGYTF.

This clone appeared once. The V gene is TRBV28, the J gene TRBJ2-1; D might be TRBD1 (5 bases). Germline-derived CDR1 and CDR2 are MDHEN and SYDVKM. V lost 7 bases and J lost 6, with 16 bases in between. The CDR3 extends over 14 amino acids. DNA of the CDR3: TGTGCCAGCACCCTACTGGGGCTCCTCAATGAGCAGTTCTTC. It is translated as CASTLLGLLNEQFF.